This T cell receptor beta chain came from a study of T cell responses to AZD1222 COVID-19 vaccine. Details on this clone: Its antigen is as yet unknown.

The length of the CDR3 is 17 residues. Between the trimmed V and J ends, which lost 3 bases and 0 bases, there was a span of 14 bases. CDR1 LNHDA and CDR2 SQIVND come from the germline V gene (reference sequence). Notes on the study in general: Spike-specific TCR breadth and depth went up after people got two AZD1222 doses.

Generated by immunoSEQ multiplex PCR, the TCRdb table keeps only in-frame clones and is missing some. This table holds more than 140,000 clones, about 90% found once. This TCR was sampled from an adult in good health. The sample here was peripheral blood, taken on day 0 of AZD1222 vaccination. The chain has TRBV19 and TRBJ2-2, with a possible D match to TRBD1 (5 bases). CDR3 bases: TGTGCCAGTAGTATTCCAACAGGTATCGCGAACACCGGGGAGCTGTTTTTT. Translating gives CASSIPTGIANTGELFF.